A single sample gave rise to the 17 T cell receptor beta chains below, sequenced in a study of siplizumab effects on memory and regulatory T cells. The repertoire was sequenced with immunoSEQ multiplex PCR; TCRdb's copy has only in-frame clones and lacks some. The table lists 97,000 or so clones, about 94% of them singletons. Specimen: CD4+ T cells sorted from blood. All receptors derive from a human donor in good health.

This chain links TRBV5-1 with TRBJ2-1; no firm D call. The CDR3 sequence is 15 residues long. Trimming shortened V by 1 base and J by 7 bases, and 15 bases separated the two germline ends. Germline V gene lookup returns CDR1 SGHRS and CDR2 YFSETQ. The CDR3 DNA sequence: TGCGCCAGCAGCTTGAGGCCCACGGTTGATAATGAGCAGTTCTTC. Translating gives CASSLRPTVDNEQFF.

The rearrangement uses TRBV14 and TRBJ1-1; no firm D call. Germline assignment: CDR1 SGHDN and CDR2 FVKESK. V lost 2 bases, J lost 4 bases, and 11 bases lay in between. The CDR3 length is 14 residues. The CDR3 sequence is CASSQFSGSTEAFF. The CDR3 DNA reads as TGTGCCAGCAGCCAATTCAGTGGGAGCACTGAAGCTTTCTTT.

The gene calls are TRBV19 and TRBJ2-1; D possibly corresponds to TRBD2 (6 bases). The CDR3 consists of 16 residues. Germline-derived CDR1 and CDR2 are LNHDA and SQIVND (reference sequence). Trimming removed 3 bases from V and 2 bases from J, with 14 bases in between. CDR3 nucleotides: TGTGCCAGTAGTATCTCGGGAGTTTTGACCTACAATGAGCAGTTCTTC. Its protein is CASSISGVLTYNEQFF.

This clone was detected only a few times. The chain joins TRBV30 to TRBJ2-7; TRBD2 matches at 7 bases. CDR1 and CDR2 (germline): GTSNPN, SVGIG (reference sequence). The V segment lost 8 bases and the J segment 4 bases; nucleotides outside the gene matches: 8. The CDR3 has 12 amino acids. Written as DNA, the CDR3 is TGTGCCGCGGGGGTATCGGTGTACGAGCAGTACTTC. It codes for CAAGVSVYEQYF. The variable domain in full, completed from reference TRBV30 and TRBJ2-7, reads SQTIHQWPATLVQPVGSPLSLECTVEGTSNPNLYWYRQAAGRGLQLLFYSVGIGQISSEVPQNLSASRPQDRQFILSSKKLLLSDSGFYLCAAGVSVYEQYFGPGTRLTVT.

This sequence joins TRBV6-5 and TRBJ1-5; D not certain. The V end lost 3 bases, the J end lost 5 bases, and 11 bases lay between the germline ends. Looked up from germline, CDR1 is MNHEY and CDR2 is SVGAGI. CDR3 length equals 14 residues. As DNA, the CDR3 is TGTGCCAGCAGTTATCAAGGGTCCGATCAGCCCCAGCATTTT. Its protein is CASSYQGSDQPQHF.

V and J are TRBV7-3 and TRBJ2-2; D unclear. The CDR3 is 15 amino acids. Germline lookup yields CDR1 SGHTA and CDR2 FQGTGA. V gave up 3 bases and J gave up 2 bases, with 10 bases separating them. This chain's CDR3 is CASSLNGANTGELFF. CDR3 bases: TGTGCCAGCAGCTTGAACGGAGCCAACACCGGGGAGCTGTTTTTT.

The rearrangement uses TRBV5-5 and TRBJ2-3, with 7 bases lining up with TRBD1. Trimming at V came to 1 base and at J to 1 base, leaving 3 bases not matched to a gene. Germline lookup yields CDR1 SGHKS and CDR2 YYEKEE (reference sequence). The CDR3 is 15 amino acids. DNA for the CDR3: TGTGCCAGCAGCTTGCCAGGGGGAGGCACAGATACGCAGTATTTT. Its protein is CASSLPGGGTDTQYF.

The chain has TRBV7-9 and TRBJ1-4, with a weak D call TRBD1 (6 bases). The CDR3 is 14 amino acids. Germline-derived CDR1 and CDR2 are SEHNR and FQNEAQ (reference sequence). V was clipped by 0 bases and J by 4 bases, with 6 bases between them. CDR3 nucleotides: TGTGCCAGCAGCTTAGCAGGGGGTAATGAAAAACTGTTTTTT. Amino acids: CASSLAGGNEKLFF. Full variable domain (missing parts from reference TRBV7-9 and TRBJ1-4): DTGVSQNPRHKITKRGQNVTFRCDPISEHNRLYWYRQTLGQGPEFLTYFQNEAQLEKSRLLSDRFSAERPKGSFSTLEIQRTEQGDSAMYLCASSLAGGNEKLFFGSGTQLSVL.

The chain joins TRBV9 to TRBJ1-2; the D is unclear. The CDR3 consists of 16 residues. Trimming left V 0 bases short and J 1 base short, with 13 bases between. Germline loops: CDR1 SGDLS, CDR2 YYNGEE. The CDR3 protein is CASSVGGDLGNYGYTF. The CDR3 region has the DNA TGTGCCAGCAGCGTAGGCGGGGATTTAGGTAACTATGGCTACACCTTC.

The chain recombines TRBV14 with TRBJ1-2; D may be TRBD1 (6 bases). The CDR3 runs 15 residues. Trimming stripped 1 base from V and 2 bases from J, with 11 bases between. Germline CDR1 and CDR2: SGHDN and FVKESK. Written as DNA, the CDR3 is TGTGCCAGCAGCCAAGCAGGGGCCGGAAACTATGGCTACACCTTC. The encoded protein is CASSQAGAGNYGYTF.

The chain recombines TRBV5-4 with TRBJ2-5; 11 bases map to TRBD2. This CDR3 is built from 15 residues. Unmatched junction bases numbered 3, after V lost 0 bases and J lost 5 bases. CDR1 SGHNT and CDR2 YYREEE come from the germline V gene (reference sequence). The CDR3 nucleotides read TGTGCCAGCAGCTTGGGACTAGCGGGATTGGAGACCCAGTACTTC. This sequence encodes CASSLGLAGLETQYF.

The J gene is TRBJ2-1, the V gene TRBV11-2; TRBD2 agrees at 10 bases. The CDR3 runs 17 residues. The V segment lost 4 bases and the J segment 7 bases; nucleotides outside the gene matches: 13. Germline assignment: CDR1 SGHAT and CDR2 FQNNGV. The chain's CDR3 is CASSSGGSGRALNEQFF. CDR3 coding DNA: TGTGCCAGCAGCTCCGGGGGGAGCGGGAGGGCCCTTAATGAGCAGTTCTTC.

The rearrangement uses TRBV28 and TRBJ2-7; D gene ambiguous. The CDR3 sequence is 13 residues long. Germline CDR1 is MDHEN and CDR2 is SYDVKM. The ends were cut back, 3 bases at V and 0 bases at J, with 6 bases in the middle. This chain's CDR3 is CASSFMSSYEQYF. In DNA, the CDR3 is TGTGCCAGCAGTTTTATGAGCTCCTACGAGCAGTACTTC.

V is TRBV25-1 and J is TRBJ1-4; 8 bases fit TRBD1. V lost 5 bases and J lost 7; bases outside the gene matches: 6. The CDR3 has 14 residues. Germline values: CDR1 MGHDK, CDR2 SYGVNS. CDR3 bases: TGTGCCAGCAGTTTAGCAGGGGGCGTTGAAAAACTGTTTTTT. Amino acids: CASSLAGGVEKLFF.

This clone was recorded once. CDR3 sequence reads: CASSPPRPTDTQYF. The CDR3 nucleotides are TGTGCCAGCTCACCACCCCGGCCCACAGATACGCAGTATTTT. The V and J genes are TRBV18 and TRBJ2-3, with D unresolved. From germline, CDR1 is KGHSH and CDR2 LQKENI. V lost 0 bases to trimming and J lost 2 bases, with 6 bases between them. This CDR3 is 14 amino acids long.

The chain couples TRBV29-1 to TRBJ2-7; D remains ambiguous. Germline CDR1 reads SQVTM; CDR2 reads ANQGSEA. The CDR3 totals 12 residues. Trimming took off 5 bases at V and 4 bases at J, with 12 bases between the two ends. The CDR3 sequence: CSVLIPLYEQYF. In nucleotides, the CDR3 is TGCAGCGTTCTGATTCCACTATACGAGCAGTACTTC.

This clone was seen a handful of times. This chain connects TRBV28 to TRBJ2-7; 9 bases agree with TRBD1. J lost 2 bases, V lost 3 bases, and 5 bases had no gene match. CDR3 size: 15 residues. CDR1 is MDHEN and CDR2 is SYDVKM in the germline V gene. In DNA, the CDR3 is TGTGCCAGCAGTTTGCCTTGGGACAGGGCCTACGAGCAGTACTTC. Amino acids: CASSLPWDRAYEQYF.